This paragraph covers one T cell receptor beta chain sequence. Its antigen has not been determined. The data are from a study of cytomegalovirus exposure and HLA in healthy donors (dated by TCRdb to the late 2010s). Background for the entire study: In an earlier analysis of roughly 590 of the donors, roughly 300 Gb of sequence data and approximately 100 million unique TCR beta sequences from about 190 million T cells were reported. About 280 gigabases of sequencing data and tens of millions of unique TCR sequences were included in an early release covering over 600 HLA-typed donors. Of the approximately 400 genotyped donors, approximately 83% fell in the genetic ancestry cluster associated with self-reported Caucasian donors. The study aimed to test whether cataloging public T cell receptors could reveal signatures of past pathogen exposure. The study profiled the T cell repertoires of under 700 subjects by immunosequencing and related them to cytomegalovirus serostatus. A separate validation cohort of over a hundred different subjects was used in addition to the 666-subject first cohort. High-throughput TCR immunosequencing, statistical association of individual TCRs with disease status, and machine learning were combined to predict cytomegalovirus infection status. A later analysis re-analyzed previously published TCR beta repertoires from 600 to 850 donors and added high-resolution HLA genotyping to study TCR occurrence patterns. The later analysis used no new phenotypic data to find candidate immune exposures, relying instead on TCR beta sequences and their occurrence across donors. An earlier analysis of some 500 of the donors used high-throughput TCR beta sequencing to judge whether each TCR beta V gene segment behaved as functional or pseudogenic. Donor age, sex, ethnicity and CMV serostatus were collected together with the repertoire data. A later genetic analysis took genome-wide SNP genotypes for about 65% of the 666 donors and used that subset as a discovery cohort. Every discovery cohort repertoire had been produced on one sequencing platform. Class I and class II HLA loci were covered by the typing at four-digit resolution. The number of donors typed differed by locus, with roughly 629-640 for A, B, C, DRB1 and DQB1, around 500 for DQA1, over 600 for DPA1, and under 490 for DPB1. Because of strong linkage in the cohort, four or five DR-DQ haplotypes were treated as single units for association and clustering. Among around 400 genotyped donors of the cohort, an average of around 250,000 unique TCR beta nucleotide sequences was sequenced per donor, of which roughly 18% were non-productive. Beyond this particular receptor, the publication reports: In a later analysis, the rate of TCR association differed among HLA loci, with DRB1 alleles having the most associated TCRs and HLA-C alleles having the fewest. In the study, some 180 TCR beta chains were listed as associated with cytomegalovirus. Because some donors lacked HLA typing at each locus, the association tests relied only on the typed subset. Because counts were too low, roughly 18 rarely observed V segments, including chromosome 9 orphons, were left out of the earlier analysis of several hundred of the donors. According to the authors, the approach could potentially be generalized to other disease states and immunological phenotypes. In vitro tests confirmed that three of the cytomegalovirus-associated TCR beta chains recognize cytomegalovirus antigens. A group of highly shared sequence variants was considered likely to be a technical artifact of the sequencing pipeline. Correlated functional status among segregating V segments might be attributable to linkage disequilibrium, but an unknown experimental factor could not be ruled out. Sequencing depth was assumed to be roughly uniform across donors in the presence/absence analyses, though that assumption may not hold. For the cohort, immune exposure information was limited to CMV serostatus. The classifier was reported to diagnose cytomegalovirus status with high specificity and sensitivity in both the original cohort and the validation cohort. The cohort was sequenced for TCR beta chains only, and without alpha or paired-chain data the features that could be detected were limited. Some IMGT-functional V segments, including TRBV6-2 and TRBV6-3, could not be distinguished by the 87-base-pair reads and were therefore excluded. Assigning TCR associations to individual alleles was difficult when HLA alleles, especially DR and DQ, strongly co-occurred. Several of the top co-occurrence clusters appeared to be linked to parvovirus B19, influenza, CMV and Epstein-Barr virus, according to a later analysis. While some public TCRs were present in many individuals, most TCR sequences turned up only very rarely across donors. A further reported finding was that TCR beta sequences accurately predicted the HLA-A and HLA-B alleles for most subjects in the first cohort. Specific HLA alleles were associated with roughly 17,000 TCR beta sequences at a false discovery rate of 0.05 in a later analysis. In a later genetic analysis, fewer N-insertions in productive TCRs were reported among donors in an Asian-associated ancestry cluster than the 666-donor mean. In a later analysis, most CMV-associated TCR beta chains were found to appear HLA-restricted, with HLA associations seemingly driven largely by CMV exposure. In a later genetic analysis, a missense DCLRE1C variant was associated with V-gene and J-gene trimming of TCR beta chains, and the association was replicated in an independent cohort. In an earlier analysis of under 600 of the donors, most TCR beta V segments were observed in productive rearrangements about 87% or about 30% of the time, broadly matching IMGT annotations. A later analysis found that HLA-associated TCR beta chains were more clonally expanded and had lower generation probabilities than equally common non-associated chains.

Counted from cysteine to phenylalanine, this CDR3 has 15 amino acids. Only the CDR3 portion is preserved as DNA: 45 bases, with reading frame beginning at the first base. Unmatched junction bases come to 2, with V trimmed by 3 bases and J by 3 bases. The germline V gene provides CDR1 SGHDN and CDR2 FVKESK. The method behind the library was the immunoSEQ multiplex PCR assay. The multiplex PCR relied on a mix of 60 forward primers for TCR Vbeta segments and 13 reverse primers for TCR Jbeta segments. Amplification of the CDR3 region of rearranged TCR beta genes was performed with a multiplex PCR assay on genomic DNA. Amplified TCR beta libraries were sequenced as 87-base-pair reads on the Illumina HiSeq System. The source study handled its data this way. A later analysis tallied roughly 76 million unique TCR beta chains across the approximately 670 repertoires, and approximately 11 million of those chains were shared by two or more donors. Raw reads were error-corrected and collapsed into unique sequences by a nearest-neighbor algorithm in which closely related sequences were merged to remove PCR and sequencing errors. V, D and J gene segments were assigned by aligning CDR3 sequences to IMGT reference sequences. For a sequence to be retained, at least a six-nucleotide match to both a V gene segment and a J gene segment was required. A rearrangement counted as productive if the CDR3 had no stop codons and remained in frame with V and J, and every other rearrangement counted as non-productive. CDR3 was defined by IMGT convention, running from the second conserved V-encoded cysteine to the conserved J-encoded phenylalanine. The earlier analysis of about 590 of the donors excluded sequences that lacked an unambiguous match to a single V gene segment. In an earlier analysis of a few hundred of the donors, V segments were called functional above 56.7% productive rearrangements and were called segregating when the between-donor standard deviation exceeded 5%. A statistical classification framework was developed to diagnose cytomegalovirus status using the catalog of TCR beta chain sequences. A later analysis assigned V and J genes by comparing TCR nucleotide sequences with IMGT/GENE-DB human TR gene sequences. A later analysis assigned CDR3 sequences and most-parsimonious VDJ recombination scenarios with the TCRdist pipeline. A later analysis defined each TCR beta chain by its CDR3 amino acid sequence plus V-gene family, and excluded reads lacking a unique V-gene family. In a later analysis, 500 to 650 highly shared, low-generation-probability nucleotide sequences were removed to address suspected cross-contamination and a sequencing artifact. In a later analysis, a clonal expansion index for each public chain was calculated from normalized within-repertoire ranks of inferred template counts. A later analysis computed generation probabilities with a VDJ recombination model fitted to out-of-frame rearrangements, and checked the results against IGoR. In a later analysis, hypergeometric tests were used to score TCR-TCR, TCR-HLA and TCR-CMV co-occurrence, with a repertoire-size bias correction applied to TCR pairs. To estimate false discovery rates, a later analysis permuted the HLA or CMV assignments 20 times. In a later analysis, co-occurring TCRs were grouped using DBSCAN, and TCRdist sequence similarity was added for clustering within HLA-allele-positive subsets. Repertoires with fewer than 30,000 or more than 120,000 public chains, plus five repertoires with anomalous nucleotide sharing, were excluded from co-occurrence clustering. Held by TCRdb, this immuneACCESS table contains in-frame sequences only and omits some clones. Under half of the omission traces to an unresolved V gene where checked; the cause of the rest is unknown. From that table come the V and J calls and clone size; the DNA was used to work out D and trimming. This sample's table carries some 180,000 clones. The ten largest clones represent less than 6.5% of the sample.

The cohort comprised some 680 healthy bone marrow donors. At the time of sampling, every cohort member was nominally healthy, though immune exposures that went unrecorded were likely present. The donor tested CMV seronegative, placing the donor among the approximately 400 seronegative members of the cohort. Every donor gave a peripheral blood sample, and the peripheral blood mononuclear cells from that sample were used for TCR beta sequencing. The Qiagen DNeasy Blood Extraction Kit was used to extract genomic DNA from the blood cell samples. This clonotype originated in a man under 40 in good health and CMV-seronegative. The chain joins TRBV14 to TRBJ2-2, with 9 bases matching TRBD2. Sequencing was performed on PBMCs. At the DNA level, the sequence is TGTGCCAGCAGCCAGACTAGCGGTCACACCGGGGAGCTGTTTTTT. This is translated as CASSQTSGHTGELFF.